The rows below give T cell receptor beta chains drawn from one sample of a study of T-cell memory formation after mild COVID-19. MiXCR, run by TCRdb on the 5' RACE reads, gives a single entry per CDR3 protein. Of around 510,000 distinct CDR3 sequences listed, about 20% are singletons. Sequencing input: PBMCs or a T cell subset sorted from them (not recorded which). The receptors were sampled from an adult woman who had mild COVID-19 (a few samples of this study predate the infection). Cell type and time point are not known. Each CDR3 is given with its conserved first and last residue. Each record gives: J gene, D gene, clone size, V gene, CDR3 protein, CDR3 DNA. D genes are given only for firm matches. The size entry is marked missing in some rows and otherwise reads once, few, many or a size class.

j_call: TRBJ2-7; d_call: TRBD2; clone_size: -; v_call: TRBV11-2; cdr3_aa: CASSQREGRSSYEQYF; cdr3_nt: TGTGCCAGCAGCCAGAGGGAGGGCCGGAGCTCCTACGAGCAGTACTTC
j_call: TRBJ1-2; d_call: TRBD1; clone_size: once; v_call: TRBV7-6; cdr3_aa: CASSPAGQGHGYTF; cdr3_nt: TGTGCCAGCAGCCCAGCGGGACAGGGCCATGGCTACACCTTC
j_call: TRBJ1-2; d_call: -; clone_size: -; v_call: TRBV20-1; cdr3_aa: CSARDKLEIPDTF; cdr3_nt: TGCAGTGCTAGGGACAAGTTAGAAATCCCTGACACCTTC
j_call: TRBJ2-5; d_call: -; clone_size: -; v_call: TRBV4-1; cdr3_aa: CASSQGTTGGAQETQYF; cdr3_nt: TGCGCCAGCAGCCAAGGAACCACAGGGGGGGCCCAAGAGACCCAGTACTTC
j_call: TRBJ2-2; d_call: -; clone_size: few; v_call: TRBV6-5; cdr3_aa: CASSYSDASGTGELFF; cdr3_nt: TGTGCCAGCAGTTACTCAGACGCCTCGGGCACCGGGGAGCTGTTTTTT
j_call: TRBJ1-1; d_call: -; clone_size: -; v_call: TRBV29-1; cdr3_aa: CSVGESTEAFF; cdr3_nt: TGCAGCGTTGGTGAATCCACTGAAGCTTTCTTT
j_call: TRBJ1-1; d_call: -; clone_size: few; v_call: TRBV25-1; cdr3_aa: CASSLTGPSTEAFF; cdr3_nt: TGTGCCAGCAGTCTGACAGGTCCATCGACTGAAGCTTTCTTT
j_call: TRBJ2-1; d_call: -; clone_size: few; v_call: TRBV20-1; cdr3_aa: CSAMRGYDNEQFF; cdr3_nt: TGCAGTGCTATGAGAGGATACGACAATGAGCAGTTCTTC
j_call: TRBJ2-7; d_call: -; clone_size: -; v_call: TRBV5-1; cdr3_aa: CASSLDRAEQYF; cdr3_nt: TGCGCCAGCAGCTTGGATCGGGCGGAGCAGTACTTC
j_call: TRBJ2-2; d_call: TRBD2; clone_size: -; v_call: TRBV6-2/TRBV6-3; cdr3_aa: CASSYAKPGLAGADTGELFF; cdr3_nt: TGTGCCAGCAGTTACGCTAAACCGGGACTAGCGGGAGCGGACACCGGGGAGCTGTTTTTT
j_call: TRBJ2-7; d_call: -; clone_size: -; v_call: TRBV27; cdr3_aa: CASSFRVSLYEQYF; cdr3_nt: TGTGCCAGCAGTTTTAGGGTATCCCTCTACGAGCAGTACTTC
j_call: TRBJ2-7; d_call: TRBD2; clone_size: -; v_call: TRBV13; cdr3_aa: CASSLGASGRNEQYF; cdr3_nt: TGTGCCAGCAGCTTAGGGGCTAGCGGGAGAAACGAGCAGTACTTC
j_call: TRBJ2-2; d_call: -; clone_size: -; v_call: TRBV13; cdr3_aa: CASSLDVGELFF; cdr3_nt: TGTGCCAGCAGCTTAGATGTCGGGGAGCTGTTTTTT
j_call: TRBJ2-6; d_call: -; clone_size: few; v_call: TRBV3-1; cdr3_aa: CASSQDRKAGANVLTF; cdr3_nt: TGTGCCAGCAGCCAAGATAGAAAGGCGGGGGCCAACGTCCTGACTTTC
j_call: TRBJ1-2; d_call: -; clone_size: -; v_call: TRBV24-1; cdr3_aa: CATSETTGNGYTF; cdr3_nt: TGTGCCACCAGTGAAACTACAGGGAATGGCTACACCTTC
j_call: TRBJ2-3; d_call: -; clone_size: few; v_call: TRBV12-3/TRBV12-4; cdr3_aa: CASRSEADTQYF; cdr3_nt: TGTGCCAGCAGGTCTGAGGCAGATACGCAGTATTTT
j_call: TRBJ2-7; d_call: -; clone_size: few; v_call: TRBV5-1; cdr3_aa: CASSPRAGALVDEQYF; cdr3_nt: TGCGCCAGCAGCCCCAGGGCCGGAGCCTTGGTTGACGAGCAGTACTTC
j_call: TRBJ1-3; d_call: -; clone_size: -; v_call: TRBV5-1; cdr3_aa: CASSLDGQSSGNTIYF; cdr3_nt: TGCGCCAGCAGCTTGGACGGACAGTCCTCTGGAAACACCATATATTTT
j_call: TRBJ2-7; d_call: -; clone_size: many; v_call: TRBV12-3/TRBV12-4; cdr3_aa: CASSLAGLEGNEQYF; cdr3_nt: TGTGCCAGCAGTTTAGCGGGACTGGAAGGGAACGAGCAGTACTTC
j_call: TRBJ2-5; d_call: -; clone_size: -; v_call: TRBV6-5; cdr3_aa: CASSYGSQETQYF; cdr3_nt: TGTGCCAGCAGTTACGGGAGCCAGGAGACCCAGTACTTC
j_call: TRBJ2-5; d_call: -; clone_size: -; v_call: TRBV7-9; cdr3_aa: CASSRNSPEGTQYF; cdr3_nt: TGTGCCAGCAGCCGAAACTCCCCCGAGGGGACCCAGTACTTC
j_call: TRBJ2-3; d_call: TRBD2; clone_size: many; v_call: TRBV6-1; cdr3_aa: CASRLPPGLAVGLLDTQYF; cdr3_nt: TGTGCCAGCAGGCTCCCCCCGGGACTAGCGGTTGGTTTGTTAGATACGCAGTATTTT